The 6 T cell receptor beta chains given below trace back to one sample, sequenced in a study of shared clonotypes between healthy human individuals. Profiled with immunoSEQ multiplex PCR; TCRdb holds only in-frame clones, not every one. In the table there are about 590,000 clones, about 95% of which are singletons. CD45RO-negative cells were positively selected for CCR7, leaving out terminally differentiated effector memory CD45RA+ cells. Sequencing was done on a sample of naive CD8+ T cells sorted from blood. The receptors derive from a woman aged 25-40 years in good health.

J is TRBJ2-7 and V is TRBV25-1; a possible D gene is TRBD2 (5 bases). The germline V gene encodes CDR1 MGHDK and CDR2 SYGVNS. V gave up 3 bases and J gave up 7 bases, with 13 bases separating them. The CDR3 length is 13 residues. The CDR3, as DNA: TGTGCCAGCAGTGACTCACGGGGTTGGGAGCAGTACTTC. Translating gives CASSDSRGWEQYF.

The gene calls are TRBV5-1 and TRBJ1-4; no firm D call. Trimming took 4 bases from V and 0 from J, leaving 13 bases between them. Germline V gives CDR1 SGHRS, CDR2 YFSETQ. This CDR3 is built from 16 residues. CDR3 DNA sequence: TGCGCCAGCAGCCGTGGAAGACGTACAACTAATGAAAAACTGTTTTTT. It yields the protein CASSRGRRTTNEKLFF.

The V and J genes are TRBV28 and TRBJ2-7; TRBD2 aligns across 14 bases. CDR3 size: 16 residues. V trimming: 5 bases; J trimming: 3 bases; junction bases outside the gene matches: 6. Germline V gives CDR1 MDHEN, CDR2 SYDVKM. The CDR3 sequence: CASSMGLAGVVYEQYF. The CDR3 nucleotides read TGTGCCAGCAGTATGGGACTAGCGGGAGTCGTCTACGAGCAGTACTTC.

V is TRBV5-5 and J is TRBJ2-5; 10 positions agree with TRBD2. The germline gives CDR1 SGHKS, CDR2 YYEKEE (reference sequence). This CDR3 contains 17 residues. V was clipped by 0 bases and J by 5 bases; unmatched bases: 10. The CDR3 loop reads CASSLERLAGVGETQYF. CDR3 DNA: TGTGCCAGCAGCTTGGAGAGGCTAGCGGGAGTGGGGGAGACCCAGTACTTC.

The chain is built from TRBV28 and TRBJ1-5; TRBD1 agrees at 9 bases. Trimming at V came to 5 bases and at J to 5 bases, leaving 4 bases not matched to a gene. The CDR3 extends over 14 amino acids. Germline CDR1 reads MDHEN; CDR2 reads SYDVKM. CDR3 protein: CASSPGTGYQPQHF. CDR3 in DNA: TGTGCCAGCAGTCCTGGGACAGGGTATCAGCCCCAGCATTTT.

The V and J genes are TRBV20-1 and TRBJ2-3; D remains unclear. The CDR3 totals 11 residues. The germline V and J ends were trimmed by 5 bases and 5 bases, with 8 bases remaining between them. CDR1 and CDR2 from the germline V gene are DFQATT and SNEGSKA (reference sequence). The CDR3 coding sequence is TGCAGTGCTCTACGAGTAGATACGCAGTATTTT. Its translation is CSALRVDTQYF.